This T cell receptor beta chain came from a study of T cell repertoires in aging, cancer and after chemotherapy. Study-wide background: Donors were grouped into six age bands spanning 30 or younger through 70 or older. Glioblastoma patients receiving temozolomide-based therapy gave paired samples before and after chemotherapy.

TRB rearrangements spanning V, D and J were amplified using mixed TRB-A/B primers. TCRdb ran MiXCR on the multiplex PCR reads and lists one entry per CDR3 protein. The table lists thousands of distinct CDR3 sequences, 53% of them singletons. Only a few counts were recorded for this clonotype. Losses at the gene ends were 5 bases for V and 5 bases for J; bases not matched to a gene: 9. CDR1 and CDR2 (germline): MDHEN, SYDVKM. This CDR3 has 16 residues. Amplification of TCR beta used genomic DNA extracted from peripheral blood. Sequencing was done on a sample of blood. The chain carries TRBV28 and TRBJ2-7; 13 bases agree with TRBD2. The sequence came from a human donor with a solid tumor. The CDR3 DNA is TGTGCCAGCAGTGGCCGGGGGACTAGCGGGATGCACGAGCAGTACTTC. Translated, it gives CASSGRGTSGMHEQYF.